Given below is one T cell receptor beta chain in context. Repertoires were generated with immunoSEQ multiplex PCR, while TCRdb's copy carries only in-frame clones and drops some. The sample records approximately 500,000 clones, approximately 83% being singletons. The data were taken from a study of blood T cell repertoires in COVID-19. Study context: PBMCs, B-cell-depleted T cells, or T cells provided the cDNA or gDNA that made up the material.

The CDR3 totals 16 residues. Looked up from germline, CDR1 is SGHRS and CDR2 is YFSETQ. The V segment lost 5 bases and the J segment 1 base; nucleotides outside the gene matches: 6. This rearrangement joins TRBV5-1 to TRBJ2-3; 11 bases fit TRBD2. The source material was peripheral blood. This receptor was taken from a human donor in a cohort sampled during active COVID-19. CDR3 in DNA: TGCGCCAGCAGTCAGGGGGGACTAGCGGGCACAGATACGCAGTATTTT. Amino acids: CASSQGGLAGTDTQYF.